The 3 T cell receptor beta chains presented below share a single source sample, sequenced in a study of cytomegalovirus exposure and HLA in healthy donors. Primers included in the PCR were 60 Vbeta and 13 Jbeta primers. Method: immunoSEQ multiplex PCR; TCRdb's copy keeps in-frame clones and lacks some. The sample holds some 160,000 clones, around 9.6% seen once. Sample: PBMCs. The receptors derive from a male donor in good health and CMV-seronegative.

The genes are TRBV4-1 and TRBJ2-5; D may be TRBD1 (5 bases). Trimming pared 4 bases from V and 5 bases from J, leaving 17 bases between. Per the germline V gene, CDR1 is MGHRA and CDR2 is YSYEKL. CDR3 length: 15 amino acids. The CDR3: CASSPIGVPRETQYF. The CDR3 DNA sequence: TGCGCCAGCAGCCCAATAGGGGTCCCTCGCGAGACCCAGTACTTC.

This clone showed up just a few times. This chain connects TRBV6-5 to TRBJ2-1, with D possibly TRBD1 on 5 matching bases. The CDR3 has 13 amino acids. Germline V gene sequence: CDR1 MNHEY, CDR2 SVGAGI. Trimming removed 5 bases from V and 5 bases from J, with 10 bases in between. CDR3 coding DNA: TGTGCCAGCAGTAAACAGGTCGACAATGAGCAGTTCTTC. It codes for CASSKQVDNEQFF.

This clone was observed a few times. In DNA form, the CDR3 reads TGTGCCAGCGGCCATGACAGGGGGGTTGAAGCTTTCTTT. Its translation: CASGHDRGVEAFF. The rearrangement links TRBV6-1 to TRBJ1-1; 9 nucleotides line up with TRBD1. Germline CDR1 MNHNS, CDR2 SASEGT. The CDR3 has 13 residues. J lost 7 bases, V lost 8 bases, and 8 bases had no gene match.